There are many counts of the clone carrying this TCR beta chain. Antigen unknown. This sample is part of a study of glioma-infiltrating T cells. The iRepertoire nested amplicon-rescue multiplex PCR amplified TCR alpha and beta CDR3s from RNA. TCRdb ran MiXCR on the multiplex PCR reads and lists one entry per CDR3 protein. The sample lists 100,000 to 150,000 distinct CDR3 sequences; approximately 23% were seen once. General study results and limits: Tissue and blood shared very few CDR3 sequences.

Input material: glioma tissue, nonneoplastic brain tissue, or PBMCs (not recorded which). This clonotype was sampled from a human donor with low-grade glioma or glioblastoma, undergoing nonglioma brain surgery, or in good health (not recorded which).

This CDR3 is CASMGTGGSYEQYF. CDR3 nucleotide sequence: TGTGCCAGCATGGGGACTGGGGGATCCTACGAGCAGTACTTC. The V call is TRBV6-1, the J call TRBJ2-7, with a possible D match to TRBD2 (6 bases). The germline V gene has CDR1 MNHNS and CDR2 SASEGT. This CDR3 spans 14 amino acids. Trimming removed 7 bases at V and 1 base at J, with 14 bases between.